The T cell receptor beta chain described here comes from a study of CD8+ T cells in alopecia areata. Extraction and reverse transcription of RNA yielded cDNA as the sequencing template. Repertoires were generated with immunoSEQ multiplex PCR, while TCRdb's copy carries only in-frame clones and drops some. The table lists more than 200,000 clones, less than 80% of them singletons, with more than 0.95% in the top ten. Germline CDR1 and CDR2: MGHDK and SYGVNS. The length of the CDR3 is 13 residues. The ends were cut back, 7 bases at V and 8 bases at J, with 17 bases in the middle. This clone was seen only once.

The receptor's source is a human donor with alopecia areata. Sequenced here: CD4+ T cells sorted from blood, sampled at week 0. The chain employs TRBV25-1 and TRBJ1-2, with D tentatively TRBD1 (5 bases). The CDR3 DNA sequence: TGTGCCAGCAAGGGGACCGGCCCTTCCGGCTACACCTTC. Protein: CASKGTGPSGYTF.